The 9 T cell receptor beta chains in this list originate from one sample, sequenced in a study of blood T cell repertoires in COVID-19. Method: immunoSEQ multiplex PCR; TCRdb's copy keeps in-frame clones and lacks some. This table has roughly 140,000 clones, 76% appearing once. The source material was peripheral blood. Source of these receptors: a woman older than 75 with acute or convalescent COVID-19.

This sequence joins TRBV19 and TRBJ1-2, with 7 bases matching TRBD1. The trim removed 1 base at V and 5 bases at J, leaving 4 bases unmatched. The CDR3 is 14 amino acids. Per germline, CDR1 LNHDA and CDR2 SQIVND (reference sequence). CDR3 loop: CASSIGGTAYGYTF. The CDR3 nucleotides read TGTGCCAGTAGTATAGGCGGGACAGCGTATGGCTACACCTTC.

This chain's CDR3 is CASSRILLAGEIDEQFF. CDR3 nucleotides: TGTGCCAGTAGTAGAATCCTACTAGCGGGAGAAATCGATGAGCAGTTCTTC. The J gene is TRBJ2-1, the V gene TRBV19, with 11 bases lining up with TRBD2. V was pared by 4 bases and J by 8 bases, with 13 bases of the junction left unmatched. The CDR3 is made up of 17 amino acids. The germline CDR1 and CDR2 sequences are LNHDA and SQIVND (reference sequence).

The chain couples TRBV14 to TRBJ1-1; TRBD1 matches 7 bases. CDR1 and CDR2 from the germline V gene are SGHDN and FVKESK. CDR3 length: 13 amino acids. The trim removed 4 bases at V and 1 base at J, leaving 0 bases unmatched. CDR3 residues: CASSRDRNTEAFF. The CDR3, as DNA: TGTGCCAGCAGCCGGGACAGGAACACTGAAGCTTTCTTT.

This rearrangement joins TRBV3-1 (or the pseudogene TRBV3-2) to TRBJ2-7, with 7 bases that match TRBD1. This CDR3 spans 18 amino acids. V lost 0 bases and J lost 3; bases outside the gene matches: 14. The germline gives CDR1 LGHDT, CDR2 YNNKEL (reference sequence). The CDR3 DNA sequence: TGTGCCAGCAGCCAAGACGCTACGGACAGGAATAAGATCTACGAGCAGTACTTC. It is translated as CASSQDATDRNKIYEQYF.

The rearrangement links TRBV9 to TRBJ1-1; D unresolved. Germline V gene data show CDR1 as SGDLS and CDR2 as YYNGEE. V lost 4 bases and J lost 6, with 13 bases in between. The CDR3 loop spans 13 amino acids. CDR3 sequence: CASSRRGGAEAFF. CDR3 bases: TGTGCCAGCAGCAGACGAGGTGGCGCTGAAGCTTTCTTT.

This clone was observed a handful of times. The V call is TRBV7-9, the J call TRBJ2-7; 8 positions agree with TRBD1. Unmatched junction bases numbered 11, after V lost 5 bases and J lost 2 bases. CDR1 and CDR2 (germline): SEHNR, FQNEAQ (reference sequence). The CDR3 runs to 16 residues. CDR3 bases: TGTGCCAGCAGCCAGACCGGGACAGGTCTTACCTACGAGCAGTACTTC. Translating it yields CASSQTGTGLTYEQYF.

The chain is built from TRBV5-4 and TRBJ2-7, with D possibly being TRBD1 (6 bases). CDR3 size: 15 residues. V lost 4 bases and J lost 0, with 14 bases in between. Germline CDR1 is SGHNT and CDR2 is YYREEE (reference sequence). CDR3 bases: TGTGCCAGCAGCAAAGGGGGTTACAGCTCCTACGAGCAGTACTTC. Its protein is CASSKGGYSSYEQYF.

The CDR3 is CASSLGTGYTEAFF. The CDR3 DNA reads as TGTGCCAGCAGCCTAGGGACAGGTTACACTGAAGCTTTCTTT. This chain links TRBV7-6 with TRBJ1-1; 8 positions agree with TRBD1. The J segment lost 3 bases and the V segment lost 5 bases, leaving 5 bases of the junction unmatched. CDR1 and CDR2 from the germline V gene are SGHVS and FNYEAQ. The CDR3 totals 14 residues.

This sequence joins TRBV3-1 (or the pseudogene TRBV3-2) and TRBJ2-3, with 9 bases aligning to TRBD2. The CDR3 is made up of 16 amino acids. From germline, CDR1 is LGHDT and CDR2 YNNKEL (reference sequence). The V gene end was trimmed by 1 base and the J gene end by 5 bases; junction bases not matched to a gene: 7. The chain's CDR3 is CASSQVGGGALDTQYF. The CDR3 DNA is TGTGCCAGCAGCCAAGTGGGCGGGGGGGCCTTAGATACGCAGTATTTT.